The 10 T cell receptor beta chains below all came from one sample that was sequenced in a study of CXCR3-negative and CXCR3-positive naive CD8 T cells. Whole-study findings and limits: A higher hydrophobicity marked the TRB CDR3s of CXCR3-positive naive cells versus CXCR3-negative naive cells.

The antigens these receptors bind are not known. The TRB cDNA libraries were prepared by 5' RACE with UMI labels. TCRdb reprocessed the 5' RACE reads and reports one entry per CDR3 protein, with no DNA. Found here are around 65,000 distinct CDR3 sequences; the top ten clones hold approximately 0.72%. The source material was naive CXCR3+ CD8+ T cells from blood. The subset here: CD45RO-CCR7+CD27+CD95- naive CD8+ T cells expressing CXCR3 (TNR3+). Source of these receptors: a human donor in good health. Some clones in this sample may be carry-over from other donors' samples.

The CDR3 sequence: CASSPTGLGTDTQYF. The chain uses TRBV7-6 and TRBJ2-3; TCRdb lists TRBD1, though no DNA is available to test this call. The CDR3 runs 15 residues. Germline loops: CDR1 SGHVS, CDR2 FNYEAQ.

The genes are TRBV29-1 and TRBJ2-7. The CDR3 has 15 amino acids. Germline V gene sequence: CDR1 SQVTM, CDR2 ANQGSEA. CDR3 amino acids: CSVEIGTEFSYEQYF.

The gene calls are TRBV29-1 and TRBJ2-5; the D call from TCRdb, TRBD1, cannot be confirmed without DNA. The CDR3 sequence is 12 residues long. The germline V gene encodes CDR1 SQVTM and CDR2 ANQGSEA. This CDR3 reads CSVEKGVETQYF.

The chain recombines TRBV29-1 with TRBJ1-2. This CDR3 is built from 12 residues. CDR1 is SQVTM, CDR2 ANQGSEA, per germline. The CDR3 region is CSVDRAHYGYTF.

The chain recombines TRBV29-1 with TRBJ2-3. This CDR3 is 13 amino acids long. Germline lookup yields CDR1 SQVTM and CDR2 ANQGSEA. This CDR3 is CSVEAVLPDTQYF.

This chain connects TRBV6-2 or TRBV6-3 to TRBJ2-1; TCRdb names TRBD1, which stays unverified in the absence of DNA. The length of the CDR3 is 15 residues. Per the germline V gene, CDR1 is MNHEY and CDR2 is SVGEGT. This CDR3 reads CASRPLVGSYNEQFF.

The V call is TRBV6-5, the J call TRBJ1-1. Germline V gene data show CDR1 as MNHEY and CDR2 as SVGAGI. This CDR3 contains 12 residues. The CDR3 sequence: CASSTGVTEAFF.

This CDR3 is CASSPPGPGEQYF. The chain links TRBV18 to TRBJ2-7; TCRdb reports TRBD1, a call that lacks DNA to check it against. The CDR3 is 13 residues long. Germline V gives CDR1 KGHSH, CDR2 LQKENI.

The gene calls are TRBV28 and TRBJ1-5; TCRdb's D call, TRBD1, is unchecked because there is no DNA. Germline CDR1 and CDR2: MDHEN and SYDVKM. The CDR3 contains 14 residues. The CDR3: CASSPRTGVQPQHF.

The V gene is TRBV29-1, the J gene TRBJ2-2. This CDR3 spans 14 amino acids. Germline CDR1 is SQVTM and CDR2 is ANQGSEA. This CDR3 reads CSVESGQNTGELFF.